Shown below are 28 T cell receptor beta chains from a single sample sequenced in a study of blood T cell repertoires in COVID-19 (dated by TCRdb to 2019 to 2021). Receptors were amplified or captured by the immunoSEQ multiplex PCR assay. The table was pulled from immuneACCESS by TCRdb, which kept in-frame rearrangements only. Such tables lose some clones; where checked, under half of the loss comes from unresolved V genes, and the rest has no known cause. The sample profile shows some 170,000 clones; around 81% of them were found once. The ten largest clonotypes hold roughly 11% of the sample. The sequencing sample was made of peripheral blood. The receptors stem from a man between 60 and 75 years old with active or convalescent COVID-19.

In this sample, this clone turned up a few times. The chain employs TRBV5-5 and TRBJ1-5; maybe TRBD1 (5 bases). V lost 0 bases, J lost 13 bases, and 11 bases lay in between. This CDR3 is 12 amino acids long. Germline lookup yields CDR1 SGHKS and CDR2 YYEKEE (reference sequence). The DNA for the CDR3 is TGTGCCAGCAGCTTGGCTGGGGGGGAACAGCATTTT. Its translation: CASSLAGGEQHF.

The CDR3, as DNA: TGCGCCAGCAGCTTCCAGGGGGGAGGCCTTTACGAGCAGTACTTC. Translated: CASSFQGGGLYEQYF. This chain uses TRBV5-1 with TRBJ2-7, with D possibly matching TRBD1 (7 bases). Germline CDR1 SGHRS, CDR2 YFSETQ. The V and J ends lost 2 bases and 4 bases respectively, with 16 bases between them. The CDR3 is made up of 15 amino acids.

A single count supports this clone. The rearrangement joins TRBV2 to TRBJ1-6; 9 bases agree with TRBD1. The CDR3 is 15 amino acids. Per germline, CDR1 SNHLY and CDR2 FYNNEI. The V and J ends lost 0 bases and 10 bases, in that order; junction bases with no gene match: 4. CDR3 residues: CASSEAPGQGSPLHF. CDR3 nucleotides: TGTGCCAGCAGTGAAGCGCCGGGACAGGGATCACCCCTCCACTTT.

The rearrangement links TRBV5-1 to TRBJ2-7; the D is unclear. V was pared by 1 base and J by 3 bases, with 14 bases between. The germline V gene encodes CDR1 SGHRS and CDR2 YFSETQ. This CDR3 comprises 15 residues. CDR3 protein: CASSLLGQQFYEQYF. Written as DNA, the CDR3 is TGCGCCAGCAGCTTGTTGGGCCAGCAATTCTACGAGCAGTACTTC. Full variable domain (remainder filled in from reference TRBV5-1 and TRBJ2-7): KAGVTQTPRYLIKTRGQQVTLSCSPISGHRSVSWYQQTPGQGLQFLFEYFSETQRNKGNFPGRFSGRQFSNSRSEMNVSTLELGDSALYLCASSLLGQQFYEQYFGPGTRLTVT.

This rearrangement joins TRBV5-1 to TRBJ1-1; tentatively, D is TRBD1 (5 bases). Germline V gives CDR1 SGHRS, CDR2 YFSETQ. This CDR3 comprises 17 residues. V was clipped by 4 bases and J by 0 bases, with 19 bases between them. CDR3 protein: CASSLGLQAGVNTEAFF. CDR3 DNA sequence: TGCGCCAGCAGCCTGGGATTACAGGCGGGAGTGAACACTGAAGCTTTCTTT.

The chain couples TRBV5-1 to TRBJ1-2; D possibly corresponds to TRBD1 (6 bases). This CDR3 is 14 amino acids long. Between the trimmed V and J ends, which lost 0 bases and 6 bases, there was a span of 12 bases. Germline V CDR1 and CDR2: SGHRS, YFSETQ. CDR3: CASSLGPQGNGYTF. The CDR3 coding sequence is TGCGCCAGCAGCTTGGGCCCACAGGGAAATGGCTACACCTTC.

This chain connects TRBV6-2 or TRBV6-3 to TRBJ2-2; unclear D gene. Germline lookup yields CDR1 MNHEY and CDR2 SVGEGT. V lost 5 bases, J lost 1 base, and 8 bases lay in between. The CDR3 has 14 amino acids. The CDR3 is CASSGALNTGELFF. The CDR3, as DNA: TGTGCCAGCAGTGGAGCCCTGAACACCGGGGAGCTGTTTTTT.

In this sample, this clone turned up once. The rearrangement links TRBV6-5 to TRBJ2-3; 9 bases align to TRBD1. The CDR3 has 15 amino acids. The trim removed 5 bases at V and 5 bases at J, leaving 8 bases unmatched. CDR1 is MNHEY and CDR2 is SVGAGI in the germline V gene. CDR3 loop: CASSTPGQGRDTQYF. Written as DNA, the CDR3 is TGTGCCAGCAGTACACCGGGACAGGGTCGAGATACGCAGTATTTT.

The J gene is TRBJ2-5, the V gene TRBV5-6; 7 bases agree with TRBD2. Germline lookup yields CDR1 SGHDT and CDR2 YYEEEE. The CDR3 runs to 15 residues. The V segment lost 1 base and the J segment 3 bases; nucleotides outside the gene matches: 6. This CDR3 is CASSLSGGGEETQYF. CDR3 in DNA: TGTGCCAGCAGCTTGTCCGGCGGGGGAGAAGAGACCCAGTACTTC.

J is TRBJ1-3 and V is TRBV2; TRBD1 agrees at 9 bases. The CDR3 is 15 residues long. J gave up 4 bases and V 5 bases, and 6 bases lay outside the gene matches. Germline-derived CDR1 and CDR2 are SNHLY and FYNNEI. CDR3 loop: CASSRGQGRGNTIYF. CDR3 nucleotides: TGTGCCAGCAGTAGGGGACAGGGTCGCGGAAACACCATATATTTT. Drawing the rest from reference TRBV2 and TRBJ1-3, the complete variable domain is EPEVTQTPSHQVTQMGQEVILRCVPISNHLYFYWYRQILGQKVEFLVSFYNNEISEKSEIFDDQFSVERPDGSNFTLKIRSTKLEDSAMYFCASSRGQGRGNTIYFGEGSWLTVV.

The chain uses TRBV6-5 and TRBJ2-7, with 8 bases matching TRBD1. This CDR3 has 16 amino acids. Germline V gene lookup returns CDR1 MNHEY and CDR2 SVGAGI. The ends lost 4 bases at V and 2 bases at J; junction bases unmatched: 10. The CDR3, as DNA: TGTGCCAGCAGTTCCGGGACAGGCCCTTCCCCCTACGAGCAGTACTTC. Amino acid sequence: CASSSGTGPSPYEQYF.

The J gene is TRBJ2-7, the V gene TRBV6-5; TRBD1 matches at 11 bases. Germline CDR1 and CDR2: MNHEY and SVGAGI. This CDR3 has 14 amino acids. The V segment lost 9 bases and the J segment 0 bases; nucleotides outside the gene matches: 4. The CDR3 loop is CASTGTGGSYEQYF. CDR3 DNA: TGTGCCAGTACCGGGACAGGGGGCTCCTACGAGCAGTACTTC.

V is TRBV6-6 and J is TRBJ2-1, with 8 bases identical to TRBD2. The V and J ends lost 4 bases and 6 bases, in that order; junction bases with no gene match: 8. This CDR3 region has 15 residues. Germline V gene data show CDR1 as MNHNY and CDR2 as SVGAGI (reference sequence). CDR3 in DNA: TGTGCCAGCAGTTCCCATAGCGGGAAAGGCAATGAGCAGTTCTTC. It codes for CASSSHSGKGNEQFF.

The chain joins TRBV11-2 to TRBJ2-7; TRBD1 matches 9 bases. Unmatched junction bases numbered 10, after V lost 4 bases and J lost 6 bases. The CDR3 sequence is 15 residues long. Germline loops: CDR1 SGHAT, CDR2 FQNNGV. CDR3 in amino acids: CASSWTGTGLAEQYF. CDR3 DNA: TGTGCCAGCAGCTGGACCGGGACAGGGCTGGCCGAGCAGTACTTC.

The chain uses TRBV19 and TRBJ2-6, with D possibly TRBD2 on 6 matching bases. The CDR3 consists of 13 residues. V was trimmed by 9 bases and J by 2 bases, leaving 8 bases between them. Germline V gene data show CDR1 as LNHDA and CDR2 as SQIVND (reference sequence). CDR3 in DNA: TGTGCCAGCAGGAGGGCTGGGGCCAACGTCCTGACTTTC. Residues: CASRRAGANVLTF.

The V gene is TRBV3-1 (or the pseudogene TRBV3-2), the J gene TRBJ2-3; D may be TRBD1 (6 bases). Germline CDR1 LGHDT, CDR2 YNNKEL (reference sequence). This CDR3 comprises 14 residues. The V end was cut by 4 bases, the J end by 2 bases, with 10 bases between. CDR3 residues: CASSPWTDTDTQYF. The CDR3, as DNA: TGTGCCAGCAGCCCCTGGACAGACACAGATACGCAGTATTTT.

The V call is TRBV5-6, the J call TRBJ2-1; unclear D gene. V was pared by 4 bases and J by 7 bases, with 9 bases between. The CDR3 extends over 12 amino acids. From germline, CDR1 is SGHDT and CDR2 YYEEEE. In DNA, the CDR3 is TGTGCCAGCAGCCTGACTGGTAATGAGCAGTTCTTC. This translates into CASSLTGNEQFF.

The chain links TRBV7-2 to TRBJ2-7; 11 bases match TRBD2. This CDR3 comprises 15 residues. Germline V gene sequence: CDR1 SGHTA, CDR2 FQGNSA. The V segment lost 5 bases and the J segment 2 bases; nucleotides outside the gene matches: 5. The CDR3 loop reads CASSIGTSGTYEQYF. The CDR3 DNA reads as TGTGCCAGCAGCATCGGGACTAGCGGAACCTACGAGCAGTACTTC.

This chain joins TRBV6-1 and TRBJ1-1; 8 bases map to TRBD1. This CDR3 has 14 residues. Germline V CDR1 and CDR2: MNHNS, SASEGT. V lost 6 bases to trimming and J lost 2 bases; unmatched junction nucleotides: 5. This chain's CDR3 is CASSWTGLNTEAFF. Written as DNA, the CDR3 is TGTGCCAGCAGCTGGACAGGGCTAAACACTGAAGCTTTCTTT.

The rearrangement links TRBV28 to TRBJ1-5; perhaps TRBD1 as D (5 bases). This CDR3 contains 14 residues. The ends were cut back, 7 bases at V and 2 bases at J, with 12 bases in the middle. Germline V CDR1 and CDR2: MDHEN, SYDVKM. CDR3 nucleotide sequence: TGTGCCAGCAACCCCGGGGGGGGCAATCAGCCCCAGCATTTT. Its protein is CASNPGGGNQPQHF.

The chain is built from TRBV9 and TRBJ1-1; possible D gene TRBD1, 5 bases. Trimming pared 3 bases from V and 0 bases from J, leaving 12 bases between. Germline loops: CDR1 SGDLS, CDR2 YYNGEE. The CDR3 spans 15 residues. CDR3 sequence reads: CASSAISGVNTEAFF. The CDR3 nucleotides are TGTGCCAGCAGCGCCATCTCGGGGGTGAACACTGAAGCTTTCTTT.

The gene calls are TRBV27 and TRBJ2-2; D remains unclear. Trimming cost V 0 bases and J 7 bases, with 12 bases left between them. Germline V gives CDR1 MNHEY, CDR2 SMNVEV (reference sequence). CDR3 length equals 15 residues. CDR3 amino acids: CASSLSSTPGGELFF. CDR3 sequence (DNA): TGTGCCAGCAGTTTATCATCCACCCCCGGCGGGGAGCTGTTTTTT.

The chain employs TRBV29-1 and TRBJ2-3, with D possibly matching TRBD2 (5 bases). V dropped 4 bases and J dropped 5 bases, with 10 bases sitting between them. The germline V gene has CDR1 SQVTM and CDR2 ANQGSEA. The CDR3 has 12 residues. CDR3 in DNA: TGCAGCGTTGGCGGGCCTAGAGATACGCAGTATTTT. Amino acid sequence: CSVGGPRDTQYF.

This clone showed up just once. The gene calls are TRBV2 and TRBJ2-1; TRBD2 aligns across 10 bases. V trimming: 4 bases; J trimming: 7 bases; junction bases outside the gene matches: 13. CDR3 length: 17 residues. Germline-derived CDR1 and CDR2 are SNHLY and FYNNEI. The CDR3 is CASSVAAGGRGLNEQFF. The DNA for the CDR3 is TGTGCCAGCAGTGTAGCAGCGGGGGGGCGCGGGTTGAATGAGCAGTTCTTC. The entire variable domain, with the rest obtained from reference TRBV2 and TRBJ2-1, is as follows: EPEVTQTPSHQVTQMGQEVILRCVPISNHLYFYWYRQILGQKVEFLVSFYNNEISEKSEIFDDQFSVERPDGSNFTLKIRSTKLEDSAMYFCASSVAAGGRGLNEQFFGPGTRLTVL.

The chain is built from TRBV3-1 (or the pseudogene TRBV3-2) and TRBJ2-1, with a weak D call TRBD1 (5 bases). The CDR3 runs 16 residues. V gave up 4 bases and J gave up 9 bases, with 22 bases separating them. Germline V gives CDR1 LGHDT, CDR2 YNNKEL (reference sequence). CDR3 loop: CASSPISGQGSGEQFF. In nucleotides, the CDR3 is TGTGCCAGCAGCCCGATATCCGGCCAGGGAAGTGGTGAGCAGTTCTTC.

The sample holds a few counts of this clone. The chain has TRBV28 and TRBJ1-5; 9 nucleotides agree with TRBD1. CDR1 is MDHEN and CDR2 is SYDVKM in the germline V gene. This CDR3 contains 16 residues. J gave up 4 bases and V 3 bases, and 7 bases lay outside the gene matches. DNA for the CDR3: TGTGCCAGCAGTTTGACCGGGACAGGGAAGAATCAGCCCCAGCATTTT. It encodes CASSLTGTGKNQPQHF.

This clone was observed a single time. The rearrangement uses TRBV6-6 and TRBJ1-1, with D possibly being TRBD1 (5 bases). V was trimmed by 6 bases and J by 3 bases, leaving 11 bases between them. This CDR3 is built from 13 residues. Germline lookup yields CDR1 MNHNY and CDR2 SVGAGI (reference sequence). This CDR3 reads CASSPLRDTEAFF. Written as DNA, the CDR3 is TGTGCCAGCAGCCCGCTCAGGGACACTGAAGCTTTCTTT.

The chain joins TRBV18 to TRBJ1-2; D is possibly TRBD1 (5 bases). V was cut by 2 bases and J by 6 bases, with 16 bases left in between. The germline gives CDR1 KGHSH, CDR2 LQKENI. The CDR3 is 15 amino acids. Written as DNA, the CDR3 is TGTGCCAGCTCACCAGGGCAGGGCGGAATGCATGGCTACACCTTC. Protein product: CASSPGQGGMHGYTF.